This record covers a single T cell receptor (beta chain). This entry is derived from a study of blood T cell repertoires in COVID-19. Study in general: PBMCs, B-cell-depleted T cells, or T cells were the source of the cDNA or gDNA that made up the material.

Clones were sequenced by immunoSEQ multiplex PCR, and TCRdb holds only the in-frame ones, with some missing. The top ten hold 0.94% of the sample, which has around 300,000 clones, around nine tenths seen once. Germline loops: CDR1 MNHEY, CDR2 SVGAGI. This CDR3 contains 15 residues. J lost 7 bases, V lost 2 bases, and 11 bases had no gene match. This sequence joins TRBV6-5 and TRBJ2-7; 7 bases agree with TRBD2. The clonotype was recovered from a woman between 40 and 55 years old who had recovered from COVID-19. Sequencing was carried out using peripheral blood. The CDR3 loop is CASSYPGLPPSEQYF. CDR3 coding DNA: TGTGCCAGCAGTTACCCGGGACTACCACCCTCGGAGCAGTACTTC.